These T cell receptor beta chains were read from a single sample in a study of cytomegalovirus exposure and HLA in healthy donors. This table comes from immunoSEQ multiplex PCR, and its TCRdb copy is limited to in-frame clones, with some not included. This sample carries some 140,000 clones, around three quarters of them seen once, and the ten largest clones take about 6.8%. Sequencing was done on a sample of PBMCs. The receptors were sampled from a man in his forties in good health and CMV-seropositive. The CDR3 runs from the conserved cysteine through the conserved F or W. D genes are given only for firm matches. Not every row has a clone size; where given, it reads once, few, many or a size class.

CDR3: CASSLVGQGALSSYEQYF
DNA: TGCGCCAGCAGCTTGGTGGGACAGGGGGCGTTGAGCTCCTACGAGCAGTACTTC
D: TRBD1
V: TRBV5-1
J: TRBJ2-7
size: -

CDR3: CASTEPEAFF
DNA: TGTGCCAGCACCGAGCCTGAAGCTTTCTTT
D: -
V: TRBV6-1
J: TRBJ1-1
size: -

CDR3: CASSPRTGGGGYTF
DNA: TGTGCCAGCAGCCCTCGAACAGGGGGTGGAGGCTACACCTTC
D: TRBD1
V: TRBV7-2
J: TRBJ1-2
size: -

CDR3: CSVDGRVTGEQFF
DNA: TGCAGCGTCGACGGGCGGGTTACGGGAGAGCAGTTCTTC
D: -
V: TRBV29-1
J: TRBJ2-1
size: once

CDR3: CAWRAFTDTQYF
DNA: TGTGCCTGGAGGGCTTTCACAGATACGCAGTATTTT
D: -
V: TRBV30
J: TRBJ2-3
size: -

CDR3: CASSLVGISYEQYF
DNA: TGTGCCAGCAGCTTGGTCGGGATCAGCTACGAGCAGTACTTC
D: -
V: TRBV7-3
J: TRBJ2-7
size: once

CDR3: CASSLTGYYGYTF
DNA: TGTGCCAGCAGTTTAACAGGCTACTATGGCTACACCTTC
D: -
V: TRBV27
J: TRBJ1-2
size: -

CDR3: CASSFGLAGWNEQFF
DNA: TGTGCCAGCAGTTTTGGACTAGCGGGATGGAATGAGCAGTTCTTC
D: TRBD2
V: TRBV27
J: TRBJ2-1
size: -

CDR3: CASSVLPNLAGPSNEQFF
DNA: TGTGCCAGCAGCGTCCTCCCAAATCTAGCCGGTCCAAGCAATGAGCAGTTCTTC
D: -
V: TRBV9
J: TRBJ2-1
size: -

CDR3: CASSGGGTSEQYF
DNA: TGTGCCAGTAGTGGTGGAGGCACGTCCGAGCAGTACTTC
D: -
V: TRBV19
J: TRBJ2-7
size: few

CDR3: CASSLAGVSTEAFF
DNA: TGTGCCAGCAGCTTAGCAGGGGTGTCCACTGAAGCTTTCTTT
D: -
V: TRBV7-2
J: TRBJ1-1
size: -

CDR3: CSVEAGEPNYGYTF
DNA: TGCAGCGTTGAAGCGGGGGAGCCTAACTATGGCTACACCTTC
D: -
V: TRBV29-1
J: TRBJ1-2
size: once

CDR3: CASSPFGTSSTDTQYF
DNA: TGTGCCAGCAGCCCGTTCGGGACTAGCAGCACAGATACGCAGTATTTT
D: TRBD2
V: TRBV4-2
J: TRBJ2-3
size: -

CDR3: CASSLAEDTQYF
DNA: TGTGCCAGCAGTCTAGCGGAAGATACGCAGTATTTT
D: TRBD2
V: TRBV2
J: TRBJ2-3
size: -

CDR3: CASGDVRYNNEQFF
DNA: TGTGCCAGCGGAGATGTTAGGTATAACAATGAGCAGTTCTTC
D: -
V: TRBV6-1
J: TRBJ2-1
size: once

CDR3: CASSFRQPDSYEQYF
DNA: TGTGCCAGCAGTTTCCGGCAGCCCGACTCCTACGAGCAGTACTTC
D: -
V: TRBV27
J: TRBJ2-7
size: -

CDR3: CASRSLGVDTEAFF
DNA: TGTGCCAGTAGATCCCTCGGAGTTGACACTGAAGCTTTCTTT
D: -
V: TRBV19
J: TRBJ1-1
size: -

CDR3: CASSSRDGSYEQYF
DNA: TGTGCCAGCTCCTCGCGGGACGGCTCCTACGAGCAGTACTTC
D: -
V: TRBV18
J: TRBJ2-7
size: -

CDR3: CASSGDKSSYEQYF
DNA: TGCGCCAGCAGTGGGGACAAAAGCTCCTACGAGCAGTACTTC
D: -
V: TRBV10-1
J: TRBJ2-7
size: -

CDR3: CASMDRGRSNEKLFF
DNA: TGTGCCAGTATGGATAGGGGGCGATCTAATGAAAAACTGTTTTTT
D: TRBD1
V: TRBV19
J: TRBJ1-4
size: -

CDR3: CASSSEDRGGYEQYF
DNA: TGTGCCAGCAGCTCGGAGGACAGGGGGGGATACGAGCAGTACTTC
D: TRBD1
V: TRBV5-6
J: TRBJ2-7
size: -

CDR3: CASSFDRSYEQYF
DNA: TGTGCCAGCAGTTTTGACAGGTCCTACGAGCAGTACTTC
D: -
V: TRBV27
J: TRBJ2-7
size: -

CDR3: CASSITRQGASEQYF
DNA: TGTGCCAGTAGTATTACCCGACAGGGGGCAAGCGAGCAGTACTTC
D: TRBD1
V: TRBV19
J: TRBJ2-7
size: -

CDR3: CASSIDSSYNEQFF
DNA: TGTGCCAGTAGTATCGACAGTTCCTACAATGAGCAGTTCTTC
D: -
V: TRBV19
J: TRBJ2-1
size: -

CDR3: CASSYPSRDQPQHF
DNA: TGTGCCAGCAGTTACCCGAGCCGGGATCAGCCCCAGCATTTT
D: -
V: TRBV6-6
J: TRBJ1-5
size: -

CDR3: CASSLGTYEKLFF
DNA: TGTGCCAGCAGCTTAGGGACATATGAAAAACTGTTTTTT
D: -
V: TRBV7-9
J: TRBJ1-4
size: -

CDR3: CASSDPGTTSSGYTF
DNA: TGCGCCAGCAGCGACCCAGGGACAACTTCCTCTGGCTACACCTTC
D: -
V: TRBV5-1
J: TRBJ1-2
size: -

CDR3: CASSQTGWDNQPQHF
DNA: TGTGCCAGTAGCCAGACAGGGTGGGACAATCAGCCCCAGCATTTT
D: TRBD1
V: TRBV19
J: TRBJ1-5
size: few

CDR3: CASSPGLAGAKNIQYF
DNA: TGTGCCAGCAGCCCGGGACTAGCGGGAGCCAAAAACATTCAGTACTTC
D: TRBD2
V: TRBV7-9
J: TRBJ2-4
size: once

CDR3: CASSYSASGHTDTQYF
DNA: TGTGCCAGCAGTTACTCAGCTAGCGGGCACACAGATACGCAGTATTTT
D: TRBD2
V: TRBV6-5
J: TRBJ2-3
size: -

CDR3: CASGDQVSGTQYF
DNA: TGTGCCAGCGGCGACCAAGTCTCGGGGACCCAGTACTTC
D: -
V: TRBV9
J: TRBJ2-5
size: -

CDR3: CASSLSLGANEQFF
DNA: TGTGCCAGCAGTTTATCCCTGGGGGCGAATGAGCAGTTCTTC
D: -
V: TRBV28
J: TRBJ2-1
size: -

CDR3: CASSSDRTSYEQYF
DNA: TGTGCCAGCAGCTCGGACAGGACTTCCTACGAGCAGTACTTC
D: TRBD1
V: TRBV7-9
J: TRBJ2-7
size: -

CDR3: CTSSQALLAGGFQSYNEQFF
DNA: TGCACCAGCAGCCAAGCACTTCTAGCGGGAGGGTTTCAGTCCTACAATGAGCAGTTCTTC
D: -
V: TRBV1
J: TRBJ2-1
size: once

CDR3: CASSWGVAGEDTQYF
DNA: TGTGCCAGCAGCTGGGGGGTAGCGGGAGAGGATACGCAGTATTTT
D: TRBD2
V: TRBV5-4
J: TRBJ2-3
size: once

CDR3: CASSSWGANVLTF
DNA: TGTGCCAGCTCGAGCTGGGGGGCCAACGTCCTGACTTTC
D: -
V: TRBV5-4
J: TRBJ2-6
size: -

CDR3: CASSEQGPKPEAFF
DNA: TGCGCCAGCAGCGAACAGGGGCCAAAACCTGAAGCTTTCTTT
D: TRBD1
V: TRBV5-1
J: TRBJ1-1
size: -

CDR3: CASSLDGTGNTEAFF
DNA: TGTGCCAGCAGCTTAGATGGTACGGGAAACACTGAAGCTTTCTTT
D: -
V: TRBV7-2
J: TRBJ1-1
size: -

CDR3: CASSPLGENTGELFF
DNA: TGTGCCAGCAGCCCCCTAGGAGAGAACACCGGGGAGCTGTTTTTT
D: -
V: TRBV5-6
J: TRBJ2-2
size: few

CDR3: CASSLKAGTGAYGYTF
DNA: TGTGCCAGCAGTCTGAAAGCCGGGACAGGTGCTTATGGCTACACCTTC
D: TRBD1
V: TRBV7-2
J: TRBJ1-2
size: few

CDR3: CASSSDRGHNQPQHF
DNA: TGTGCCAGTAGTTCGGACAGGGGGCACAATCAGCCCCAGCATTTT
D: TRBD1
V: TRBV19
J: TRBJ1-5
size: -

CDR3: CASSGQGGEKLFF
DNA: TGTGCCAGCAGCGGACAGGGGGGAGAAAAACTGTTTTTT
D: TRBD1
V: TRBV2
J: TRBJ1-4
size: once

CDR3: CASSHGAFGYTF
DNA: TGCGCCAGCAGCCACGGAGCCTTCGGCTACACCTTC
D: -
V: TRBV4-1
J: TRBJ1-2
size: -

CDR3: CAIYTGGGGSPLHF
DNA: TGTGCCATCTATACAGGGGGAGGAGGTTCACCCCTCCACTTT
D: TRBD1
V: TRBV6-1
J: TRBJ1-6
size: -

CDR3: CASSSGTGDYGYTF
DNA: TGTGCCAGCAGCTCGGGGACAGGAGACTATGGCTACACCTTC
D: TRBD1
V: TRBV7-9
J: TRBJ1-2
size: -

CDR3: CAISDELAGGPSADTQYF
DNA: TGTGCCATCAGTGACGAGCTAGCGGGAGGGCCTTCGGCAGATACGCAGTATTTT
D: TRBD2
V: TRBV10-3
J: TRBJ2-3
size: once

CDR3: CASSLRTGADPSTDTQYF
DNA: TGTGCCAGTAGTCTTCGGACAGGAGCAGACCCCAGCACAGATACGCAGTATTTT
D: TRBD1
V: TRBV19
J: TRBJ2-3
size: -

CDR3: CASSRTSGSDEQFF
DNA: TGTGCCAGCTCCCGGACTAGCGGGAGCGACGAGCAGTTCTTC
D: TRBD2
V: TRBV18
J: TRBJ2-1
size: -